This passage covers 24 T cell receptor beta chains from one sample sequenced in a study of TIL therapy for anti-PD-1-resistant metastatic lung cancer (dated by TCRdb to the early 2020s). The time point label here, explained by the study, means: pre-treatment sample, taken before nivolumab and TIL therapy. TCR beta CDR3 regions were amplified from genomic DNA with the immunoSEQ v3 hsTCRB kit using bias-controlled multiplex PCR. The clones in this table, taken by TCRdb from immuneACCESS, are in-frame only. Not every clone is retained; where verified, under half of the shortfall comes from an unresolved V gene, and the cause of the rest is unknown. The sample data list 50,000 or so clones, and 79% of these were observed just once. The ten most abundant clones make up 4.8% of the sample. The sample consisted of blood, taken at baseline. These receptors were collected from a woman aged 30 to 85 with non-small cell lung cancer.

J is TRBJ1-2 and V is TRBV11-3; D unclear. V lost 4 bases and J 7 bases, leaving 19 bases between the germline ends. The CDR3 loop spans 15 amino acids. CDR1 and CDR2 from the germline V gene are SGHNT and YENEEA. CDR3 amino acids: CASSSPGVLWIGYTF. The DNA of the CDR3 is TGTGCCAGCAGCTCGCCCGGGGTACTATGGATTGGCTACACCTTC.

The V call is TRBV7-9, the J call TRBJ2-3; 7 nucleotides align to TRBD2. V shed 3 bases, J shed 2 bases, and the junction held 5 bases outside the gene matches. CDR3 length: 15 amino acids. CDR1 and CDR2 from the germline V gene are SEHNR and FQNEAQ (reference sequence). DNA for the CDR3: TGTGCCAGCAGCTTGTCGGCGGGGGTCACAGATACGCAGTATTTT. Translated, it gives CASSLSAGVTDTQYF.

The chain uses TRBV2 and TRBJ2-7; perhaps TRBD1 as D (5 bases). CDR1 and CDR2 from the germline V gene are SNHLY and FYNNEI. The CDR3 length is 13 residues. V was trimmed by 8 bases and J by 6 bases, leaving 17 bases between them. CDR3 loop: CASSTLQGGEQYF. The CDR3 bases are TGTGCCAGCTCAACGCTTCAGGGTGGCGAGCAGTACTTC.

There are a few counts of this clone. The gene calls are TRBV5-1 and TRBJ2-1; possible D gene TRBD1, 6 bases. V was trimmed by 0 bases and J by 4 bases, leaving 14 bases between them. Per germline, CDR1 SGHRS and CDR2 YFSETQ. The CDR3 totals 16 residues. The CDR3 loop is CASSLDGRGTYNEQFF. CDR3 nucleotides: TGCGCCAGCAGCTTGGACGGCAGGGGAACTTACAATGAGCAGTTCTTC. Drawing the rest from reference TRBV5-1 and TRBJ2-1, the complete variable domain is KAGVTQTPRYLIKTRGQQVTLSCSPISGHRSVSWYQQTPGQGLQFLFEYFSETQRNKGNFPGRFSGRQFSNSRSEMNVSTLELGDSALYLCASSLDGRGTYNEQFFGPGTRLTVL.

This chain links TRBV29-1 with TRBJ2-5, with D possibly being TRBD1 (6 bases). The last part of the DNA fits TRBJ2-7 better; the J call may be wrong. CDR1 SQVTM and CDR2 ANQGSEA come from the germline V gene. The CDR3 sequence is 13 residues long. The DNA of the CDR3 is TGCAGCGTTGTTACCAGGGGTTCATACGAGCAGTACTTC. It codes for CSVVTRGSYEQYF.

This chain uses TRBV6-1 with TRBJ1-5, with 7 bases matching TRBD1. V shed 5 bases and J 7 bases; nucleotides not matched to a gene: 11. Looked up from germline, CDR1 is MNHNS and CDR2 is SASEGT. This CDR3 is 15 amino acids long. The CDR3 reads CASSTQDRFNQPQHF. DNA of the CDR3: TGTGCCAGCAGTACACAGGACAGGTTCAACCAGCCCCAGCATTTT.

The J gene is TRBJ2-2, the V gene TRBV2, with 10 positions matching TRBD2. This CDR3 contains 15 residues. Germline loops: CDR1 SNHLY, CDR2 FYNNEI. The trim removed 7 bases at V and 5 bases at J, leaving 7 bases unmatched. CDR3 in DNA: TGTGCCAGCAAGAGCGGGGGGGCGTTTACCGGGGAGCTGTTTTTT. This encodes CASKSGGAFTGELFF.

CDR3 sequence (DNA): TGCGCCAGCAGCCAAGGGACTAGCTATAACAATGAGCAGTTCTTC. Encoded protein: CASSQGTSYNNEQFF. The chain joins TRBV4-1 to TRBJ2-1; 8 bases map to TRBD2. Germline assignment: CDR1 MGHRA and CDR2 YSYEKL. The CDR3 sequence is 15 residues long. The junction had 4 bases not matched to a gene; V was cut back by 1 base and J by 5 bases.

The chain carries TRBV19 and TRBJ2-1; 9 bases line up with TRBD1. This CDR3 contains 15 residues. Trimming removed 6 bases from V and 0 bases from J; junction bases left unmatched: 3. Per germline, CDR1 LNHDA and CDR2 SQIVND (reference sequence). Here the CDR3 DNA reads TGTGCCAGTAGCCGGGACAGGGACTCCTACAATGAGCAGTTCTTC. It codes for CASSRDRDSYNEQFF.

This chain joins TRBV7-2 and TRBJ2-7; D is unresolved. The germline V and J ends were trimmed by 1 base and 0 bases, with 7 bases remaining between them. CDR1 and CDR2 from the germline V gene are SGHTA and FQGNSA. The length of the CDR3 is 14 residues. CDR3 DNA sequence: TGTGCCAGCAGCTTAGTTGGCAGCTCCTACGAGCAGTACTTC. This sequence encodes CASSLVGSSYEQYF.

This chain joins TRBV5-1 and TRBJ1-3, with 8 positions matching TRBD1. Trimming removed 4 bases from V and 4 bases from J; junction bases left unmatched: 7. Per the germline V gene, CDR1 is SGHRS and CDR2 is YFSETQ. This CDR3 contains 15 residues. The CDR3 loop is CASSVGGTGGNTIYF. The CDR3 DNA reads TGCGCCAGCAGCGTTGGGGGGACAGGCGGAAACACCATATATTTT.

The rearrangement links TRBV6-6 to TRBJ1-4; possible D gene TRBD1, 6 bases. The V end lost 6 bases, the J end lost 2 bases, and 13 bases lay between the germline ends. Germline CDR1 reads MNHNY; CDR2 reads SVGAGI (reference sequence). The CDR3 is 15 amino acids. This chain's CDR3 is CASRPPGATNEKLFF. CDR3 nucleotide sequence: TGTGCCAGCAGGCCCCCAGGGGCTACTAATGAAAAACTGTTTTTT.

The gene calls are TRBV7-9 and TRBJ1-2; 7 bases are shared with TRBD1. The V gene's germline CDR1 is SEHNR and CDR2 FQNEAQ (reference sequence). The ends lost 5 bases at V and 7 bases at J; junction bases unmatched: 4. The CDR3 runs 12 residues. The CDR3, as DNA: TGTGCCAGCAGCCCGGGACAGAGTGGCTACACCTTC. It codes for CASSPGQSGYTF.

CDR3 loop: CASSLRGGRNTEAFF. The CDR3 region has the DNA TGTGCCAGCAGCTTACGAGGGGGACGGAACACTGAAGCTTTCTTT. The chain links TRBV7-9 to TRBJ1-1; TRBD1 might be the D (6 bases). Germline CDR1 SEHNR, CDR2 FQNEAQ (reference sequence). The ends were cut back, 2 bases at V and 1 base at J, with 11 bases in the middle. The CDR3 extends over 15 amino acids.

The J gene is TRBJ1-2, the V gene TRBV28; TRBD1 matches at 8 bases. Unmatched junction bases numbered 4, after V lost 3 bases and J lost 1 base. CDR1 is MDHEN, CDR2 SYDVKM, per germline. The CDR3 runs to 15 residues. The CDR3: CASSFPRGLNYGYTF. In nucleotides, the CDR3 is TGTGCCAGCAGTTTCCCCAGGGGGCTTAACTATGGCTACACCTTC.

CDR3 sequence reads: CASSSYEQFF. The CDR3 DNA reads as TGTGCCAGCAGTAGTTATGAGCAGTTCTTC. The chain uses TRBV6-5 and TRBJ2-1; D gene uncertain. The CDR3 sequence is 10 residues long. V was shortened by 5 bases and J by 8 bases, with 4 bases between the two germline ends. The germline gives CDR1 MNHEY, CDR2 SVGAGI.

The rearrangement joins TRBV11-2 to TRBJ2-7; D tentatively reads TRBD1 or TRBD2 (5 bases each). V was pared by 0 bases and J by 5 bases, with 8 bases between. The CDR3 consists of 13 residues. CDR1 and CDR2 (germline): SGHAT, FQNNGV. In nucleotides, the CDR3 is TGTGCCAGCAGCTTAGATCGAGGGGACGAGCAGTACTTC. It specifies CASSLDRGDEQYF.

The genes are TRBV4-2 and TRBJ2-7, with TRBD2 matching 11 bases. Per the germline V gene, CDR1 is LGHNA and CDR2 is YNFKEQ. V lost 3 bases and J lost 0; bases outside the gene matches: 16. The CDR3 extends over 20 amino acids. Here the CDR3 reads CASSQQAEAGLAGSSYEQYF. Written as DNA, the CDR3 is TGTGCCAGCAGCCAGCAAGCAGAGGCAGGACTAGCGGGCAGCTCCTACGAGCAGTACTTC.

This clone has just one count. The genes are TRBV19 and TRBJ1-5; D call uncertain. The CDR3 is 14 amino acids. Deletions cut 5 bases from V and 3 bases from J, with 11 bases between. Germline lookup yields CDR1 LNHDA and CDR2 SQIVND (reference sequence). As DNA, the CDR3 is TGTGCCAGTAGTGCCAGCTCTTACAATCAGCCCCAGCATTTT. Protein sequence: CASSASSYNQPQHF.

This clone has just a few counts. The V and J genes are TRBV2 and TRBJ1-5; D not resolved. The CDR3 covers 13 residues. Germline loops: CDR1 SNHLY, CDR2 FYNNEI. Trimming took 8 bases from V and 5 from J, leaving 13 bases between them. CDR3 loop: CASVFQDDQPQHF. The CDR3 DNA follows: TGTGCCAGCGTCTTTCAGGACGATCAGCCCCAGCATTTT.

The V call is TRBV28, the J call TRBJ1-1; the match to TRBD1 covers 8 bases. CDR1 and CDR2 from the germline V gene are MDHEN and SYDVKM. With V trimmed by 6 bases and J by 7 bases, 7 bases remained unmatched. This CDR3 comprises 13 residues. The CDR3 DNA reads TGTGCCAGCAGAACAGGGGGATATGATGAAGCTTTCTTT. Translated: CASRTGGYDEAFF.

The V call is TRBV9, the J call TRBJ1-1; weak D call: TRBD1 (5 bases). V was clipped by 7 bases and J by 7 bases, with 11 bases between them. This CDR3 comprises 11 residues. The V gene's germline CDR1 is SGDLS and CDR2 YYNGEE. The CDR3 sequence: CASGTSDEAFF. The CDR3 nucleotides are TGTGCCAGCGGGACGTCGGATGAAGCTTTCTTT.

CDR3 nucleotide sequence: TGTGCCAGCAGTTTATTGGACGGGGGGACAGGGTTTAATTCACCCCTCCACTTT. Translated: CASSLLDGGTGFNSPLHF. V is TRBV28 and J is TRBJ1-6, with 9 positions matching TRBD1. The V gene end was trimmed by 1 base and the J gene end by 6 bases; junction bases not matched to a gene: 10. Germline V CDR1 and CDR2: MDHEN, SYDVKM. The CDR3 runs to 18 residues. Full variable domain (remainder filled in from reference TRBV28 and TRBJ1-6): DVKVTQSSRYLVKRTGEKVFLECVQDMDHENMFWYRQDPGLGLRLIYFSYDVKMKEKGDIPEGYSVSREKKERFSLILESASTNQTSMYLCASSLLDGGTGFNSPLHFGNGTRLTVT.

The V and J genes are TRBV30 and TRBJ2-2; D is uncertain. The length of the CDR3 is 15 residues. V was pared by 0 bases and J by 1 base, with 9 bases between. CDR1 is GTSNPN and CDR2 is SVGIG in the germline V gene (reference sequence). This CDR3 reads CAWSVRQLNTGELFF. The CDR3 nucleotides read TGTGCCTGGAGTGTAAGGCAGCTGAACACCGGGGAGCTGTTTTTT.